The entry below describes one TCR beta chain. Data came from immunoSEQ multiplex PCR; TCRdb stores just in-frame clones and leaves some out. The repertoire includes roughly 250,000 clones, approximately 90% of them detected once, and about 6% sits in the top ten. These data originate in a study of blood T cell repertoires in COVID-19. The CDR3 has 10 amino acids. CDR1 is SQVTM, CDR2 ANQGSEA, per germline. V lost 5 bases, J lost 3 bases, and 3 bases lay in between. The sample taken for sequencing was PBMCs or T cells enriched from blood (not recorded which). The origin of this receptor is a woman aged 25-40 years with acute COVID-19. The chain uses TRBV29-1 and TRBJ2-3, with D uncertain. The CDR3 DNA reads TGCAGCGTTCTAACAGATACGCAGTATTTT. Amino acid sequence: CSVLTDTQYF.